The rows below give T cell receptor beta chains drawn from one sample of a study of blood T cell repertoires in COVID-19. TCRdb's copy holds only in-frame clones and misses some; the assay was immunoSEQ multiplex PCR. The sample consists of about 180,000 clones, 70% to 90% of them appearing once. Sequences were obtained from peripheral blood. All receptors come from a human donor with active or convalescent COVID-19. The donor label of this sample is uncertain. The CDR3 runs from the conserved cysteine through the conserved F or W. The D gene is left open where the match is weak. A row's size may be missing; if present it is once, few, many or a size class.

CDR3aa: CASSSTAMNTEAFF
CDR3nt: TGTGCCAGCAGTTCGACAGCGATGAACACTGAAGCTTTCTTT
j_gene: TRBJ1-1
abundance: .
d_gene: .
v_gene: TRBV5-4

CDR3aa: CASSVYGLAGGTDTQYF
CDR3nt: TGTGCCAGCAGCGTCTACGGACTAGCGGGGGGCACAGATACGCAGTATTTT
j_gene: TRBJ2-3
abundance: .
d_gene: TRBD2
v_gene: TRBV9

CDR3aa: CASSPGTSGTLRLVYEQYF
CDR3nt: TGTGCCAGCAGCCCTGGGACTAGCGGGACCCTCCGTTTAGTCTACGAGCAGTACTTC
j_gene: TRBJ2-7
abundance: .
d_gene: TRBD2
v_gene: TRBV5-5

CDR3aa: CASSQVLGQGYGYTF
CDR3nt: TGTGCCAGCAGCCAAGTCCTCGGACAGGGCTATGGCTACACCTTC
j_gene: TRBJ1-2
abundance: .
d_gene: TRBD1
v_gene: TRBV4-2

CDR3aa: CAWRPTSGRNEQFF
CDR3nt: TGTGCCTGGAGACCGACTAGCGGGAGGAATGAGCAGTTCTTC
j_gene: TRBJ2-1
abundance: .
d_gene: TRBD2
v_gene: TRBV30

CDR3aa: CAIGEVLNTEAFF
CDR3nt: TGTGCCATCGGAGAGGTCCTGAACACTGAAGCTTTCTTT
j_gene: TRBJ1-1
abundance: .
d_gene: .
v_gene: TRBV10-3

CDR3aa: CASSTGGSYEQYF
CDR3nt: TGTGCCAGCAGCACAGGGGGCTCCTACGAGCAGTACTTC
j_gene: TRBJ2-7
abundance: .
d_gene: TRBD1
v_gene: TRBV7-2

CDR3aa: CASSQNLNRLAGDGGEQYF
CDR3nt: TGTGCCAGCAGTCAGAACCTTAACCGACTAGCGGGGGACGGCGGGGAGCAGTACTTC
j_gene: TRBJ2-7
abundance: .
d_gene: TRBD2
v_gene: TRBV6-2/TRBV6-3

CDR3aa: CASGFGVLYEQYF
CDR3nt: TGTGCTAGTGGTTTCGGGGTACTCTACGAGCAGTACTTC
j_gene: TRBJ2-7
abundance: .
d_gene: .
v_gene: TRBV12-5

CDR3aa: CASSLAGTGLNSPLHF
CDR3nt: TGCGCCAGCAGCTTGGCTGGGACAGGGCTGAATTCACCCCTCCACTTT
j_gene: TRBJ1-6
abundance: .
d_gene: TRBD1
v_gene: TRBV5-1

CDR3aa: CARRDGGKREAREETQYF
CDR3nt: TGTGCCAGAAGGGACGGGGGGAAGCGGGAAGCACGGGAGGAGACCCAGTACTTC
j_gene: TRBJ2-5
abundance: .
d_gene: TRBD2
v_gene: TRBV5-3

CDR3aa: CASSLGLGTDTQYF
CDR3nt: TGCGCCAGCAGCTTGGGACTAGGGACAGATACGCAGTATTTT
j_gene: TRBJ2-3
abundance: .
d_gene: .
v_gene: TRBV5-1

CDR3aa: CASSHQLGGGLETQYF
CDR3nt: TGTGCCAGCAGCCACCAGCTAGGGGGGGGCCTGGAGACCCAGTACTTC
j_gene: TRBJ2-5
abundance: .
d_gene: .
v_gene: TRBV3-1/TRBV3-2

CDR3aa: CASKRHLDKETQYF
CDR3nt: TGTGCCAGCAAAAGGCATCTTGACAAGGAGACCCAGTACTTC
j_gene: TRBJ2-5
abundance: few
d_gene: .
v_gene: TRBV2

CDR3aa: CASSLKRRGRRLNTEAFF
CDR3nt: TGTGCCAGCAGCTTGAAGAGGAGGGGGCGGAGGTTGAACACTGAAGCTTTCTTT
j_gene: TRBJ1-1
abundance: .
d_gene: TRBD1
v_gene: TRBV7-9

CDR3aa: CASSYSEGPSGDGYTF
CDR3nt: TGTGCCAGCAGTTACTCCGAAGGGCCCTCGGGGGATGGCTACACCTTC
j_gene: TRBJ1-2
abundance: .
d_gene: .
v_gene: TRBV6-5

CDR3aa: CASSQVSALSNYGYTF
CDR3nt: TGTGCCAGCAGCCAAGTGTCAGCACTATCTAACTATGGCTACACCTTC
j_gene: TRBJ1-2
abundance: .
d_gene: .
v_gene: TRBV3-1/TRBV3-2

CDR3aa: CASSPRPSGGAYTQYF
CDR3nt: TGTGCCAGCAGCCCTCGTCCTAGCGGGGGGGCTTATACGCAGTATTTT
j_gene: TRBJ2-3
abundance: .
d_gene: TRBD2
v_gene: TRBV3-1/TRBV3-2

CDR3aa: CSTGLQETQYF
CDR3nt: TGCAGCACGGGACTCCAAGAGACCCAGTACTTC
j_gene: TRBJ2-5
abundance: .
d_gene: .
v_gene: TRBV29-1

CDR3aa: CASSLYQRGFSDTQYF
CDR3nt: TGTGCCAGCAGCTTATATCAGCGGGGTTTTTCAGATACGCAGTATTTT
j_gene: TRBJ2-3
abundance: once
d_gene: TRBD2
v_gene: TRBV13

CDR3aa: CATSDPGLKRETQYF
CDR3nt: TGTGCCACCAGTGACCCGGGTCTCAAACGAGAGACCCAGTACTTC
j_gene: TRBJ2-5
abundance: .
d_gene: .
v_gene: TRBV24-1

CDR3aa: CASSRGSGEQYF
CDR3nt: TGTGCCAGTAGTAGAGGGTCCGGCGAGCAGTACTTC
j_gene: TRBJ2-7
abundance: few
d_gene: .
v_gene: TRBV19

CDR3aa: CASSFSGEVGDEQYF
CDR3nt: TGTGCCAGCAGCTTTTCGGGGGAGGTAGGCGACGAGCAGTACTTC
j_gene: TRBJ2-7
abundance: .
d_gene: .
v_gene: TRBV7-6

CDR3aa: CASSFPGQGNEKLFF
CDR3nt: TGTGCCAGTAGTTTTCCGGGACAGGGGAATGAAAAACTGTTTTTT
j_gene: TRBJ1-4
abundance: .
d_gene: TRBD1
v_gene: TRBV19

CDR3aa: CASEAGGSPFF
CDR3nt: TGTGCCAGCGAAGCAGGGGGCTCTCCTTTCTTT
j_gene: TRBJ1-1
abundance: .
d_gene: TRBD1
v_gene: TRBV2

CDR3aa: CAWSLGASGRPLRTDTQYF
CDR3nt: TGTGCCTGGAGTCTGGGGGCTAGCGGGAGGCCTCTACGCACAGATACGCAGTATTTT
j_gene: TRBJ2-3
abundance: .
d_gene: TRBD2
v_gene: TRBV30

CDR3aa: CATSRGGTSSPGELFF
CDR3nt: TGTGCCACCAGCAGAGGGGGGACTAGCAGTCCTGGGGAGCTGTTTTTT
j_gene: TRBJ2-2
abundance: .
d_gene: TRBD2
v_gene: TRBV15

CDR3aa: CASSRIQGAGYEQYF
CDR3nt: TGCGCCAGCAGCCGAATACAGGGGGCTGGCTACGAGCAGTACTTC
j_gene: TRBJ2-7
abundance: .
d_gene: TRBD1
v_gene: TRBV4-1

CDR3aa: CASSASGGLNEKLFF
CDR3nt: TGTGCCAGCAGCGCATCAGGGGGTCTTAATGAAAAACTGTTTTTT
j_gene: TRBJ1-4
abundance: .
d_gene: TRBD1
v_gene: TRBV9

CDR3aa: CASIEPSGRLQEQFF
CDR3nt: TGTGCCAGCATCGAACCTAGCGGGAGGCTGCAGGAGCAGTTCTTC
j_gene: TRBJ2-1
abundance: few
d_gene: TRBD2
v_gene: TRBV7-9

CDR3aa: CASRSRGWTEAFF
CDR3nt: TGTGCCAGTCGGAGCAGGGGGTGGACTGAAGCTTTCTTT
j_gene: TRBJ1-1
abundance: few
d_gene: TRBD1
v_gene: TRBV28

CDR3aa: CASSLRLAGRADTQYF
CDR3nt: TGTGCCAGCAGCCTCCGACTAGCGGGTCGAGCAGATACGCAGTATTTT
j_gene: TRBJ2-3
abundance: .
d_gene: TRBD2
v_gene: TRBV3-1/TRBV3-2

CDR3aa: CASRASGVSGNTIYF
CDR3nt: TGTGCCAGCAGAGCTTCAGGGGTTTCTGGAAACACCATATATTTT
j_gene: TRBJ1-3
abundance: once
d_gene: .
v_gene: TRBV9

CDR3aa: CASSQEGERGLSHGYEQYF
CDR3nt: TGTGCCAGCAGCCAAGAAGGGGAAAGGGGACTTTCACACGGCTACGAGCAGTACTTC
j_gene: TRBJ2-7
abundance: .
d_gene: .
v_gene: TRBV4-2

CDR3aa: CASSPRVTQYF
CDR3nt: TGTGCCAGCAGTCCTCGGGTGACCCAGTACTTC
j_gene: TRBJ2-5
abundance: .
d_gene: .
v_gene: TRBV28

CDR3aa: CASSPTGLMNLEQFF
CDR3nt: TGTGCCAGTAGTCCTACGGGACTAATGAACTTGGAGCAGTTCTTC
j_gene: TRBJ2-1
abundance: few
d_gene: TRBD2
v_gene: TRBV19

CDR3aa: CASSPSSSYEQYF
CDR3nt: TGCGCCAGCAGCCCCTCCAGCTCCTACGAGCAGTACTTC
j_gene: TRBJ2-7
abundance: .
d_gene: .
v_gene: TRBV5-1

CDR3aa: CASSGRQGGYTGELFF
CDR3nt: TGCGCCAGCAGCGGCCGACAGGGGGGCTATACCGGGGAGCTGTTTTTT
j_gene: TRBJ2-2
abundance: few
d_gene: TRBD1
v_gene: TRBV4-1

CDR3aa: CASRPTETGTGGRQPHNEQFF
CDR3nt: TGTGCCAGCAGGCCCACCGAAACCGGGACAGGGGGCCGACAACCCCACAATGAGCAGTTCTTC
j_gene: TRBJ2-1
abundance: .
d_gene: TRBD1
v_gene: TRBV3-1/TRBV3-2

CDR3aa: CASSLGAGQGELYGGGTEAFF
CDR3nt: TGCGCCAGCAGCTTGGGTGCGGGACAGGGTGAACTTTACGGAGGGGGGACTGAAGCTTTCTTT
j_gene: TRBJ1-1
abundance: .
d_gene: TRBD1
v_gene: TRBV5-1

CDR3aa: CASSPGSGEKLFF
CDR3nt: TGTGCCAGCAGCCCCGGATCCGGGGAAAAACTGTTTTTT
j_gene: TRBJ1-4
abundance: .
d_gene: .
v_gene: TRBV7-9

CDR3aa: CASSQGQGLYEQYF
CDR3nt: TGTGCCAGCAGCCAAGGACAGGGCTTATACGAGCAGTACTTC
j_gene: TRBJ2-7
abundance: .
d_gene: TRBD1
v_gene: TRBV7-9

CDR3aa: CASSLVGSSGFQETQYF
CDR3nt: TGTGCCAGCAGCTTAGTGGGGTCTAGCGGGTTCCAAGAGACCCAGTACTTC
j_gene: TRBJ2-5
abundance: .
d_gene: TRBD2
v_gene: TRBV11-2

CDR3aa: CASSGGQGGNSPLHF
CDR3nt: TGTGCCAGCAGCGGGGGACAGGGTGGGAATTCACCCCTCCACTTT
j_gene: TRBJ1-6
abundance: .
d_gene: TRBD1
v_gene: TRBV9

CDR3aa: CASSPQGTGSSYEQYF
CDR3nt: TGTGCCAGTAGTCCCCAAGGGACAGGGAGCTCCTACGAGCAGTACTTC
j_gene: TRBJ2-7
abundance: .
d_gene: TRBD1
v_gene: TRBV19

CDR3aa: CASSLTSGGDTGELFF
CDR3nt: TGTGCCAGCAGCTTGACTAGCGGGGGGGACACCGGGGAGCTGTTTTTT
j_gene: TRBJ2-2
abundance: .
d_gene: TRBD2
v_gene: TRBV5-4

CDR3aa: CASSLEVENSPLHF
CDR3nt: TGTGCCAGCAGCTTAGAAGTGGAGAATTCACCCCTCCACTTT
j_gene: TRBJ1-6
abundance: once
d_gene: .
v_gene: TRBV7-9

CDR3aa: CASSQDPSGWSSYEQYF
CDR3nt: TGTGCCAGCAGCCAAGATCCTAGCGGGTGGAGCTCCTACGAGCAGTACTTC
j_gene: TRBJ2-7
abundance: .
d_gene: TRBD2
v_gene: TRBV3-1/TRBV3-2

CDR3aa: CASSLPGSYAYEQYF
CDR3nt: TGTGCCAGCAGCCTTCCGGGATCCTACGCCTACGAGCAGTACTTC
j_gene: TRBJ2-7
abundance: .
d_gene: .
v_gene: TRBV5-4

CDR3aa: CASSLGQGVSEAFF
CDR3nt: TGCGCCAGCAGCTTGGGACAGGGGGTATCTGAAGCTTTCTTT
j_gene: TRBJ1-1
abundance: .
d_gene: TRBD1
v_gene: TRBV5-1

CDR3aa: CASSTGLAGGHYEQYF
CDR3nt: TGTGCCAGCAGCACGGGACTAGCGGGAGGGCACTACGAGCAGTACTTC
j_gene: TRBJ2-7
abundance: .
d_gene: TRBD2
v_gene: TRBV5-8

CDR3aa: CASSVNRGNEKLFF
CDR3nt: TGTGCCAGCAGTGTTAACAGGGGGAATGAAAAACTGTTTTTT
j_gene: TRBJ1-4
abundance: .
d_gene: TRBD1
v_gene: TRBV2

CDR3aa: CASEASGKSSYEQYF
CDR3nt: TGTGCCAGCGAAGCTAGCGGGAAGAGCTCCTACGAGCAGTACTTC
j_gene: TRBJ2-7
abundance: .
d_gene: TRBD2
v_gene: TRBV6-5

CDR3aa: CASSLVTVDTYNSPLHF
CDR3nt: TGTGCCAGCAGCTTAGTTACGGTCGATACCTATAATTCACCCCTCCACTTT
j_gene: TRBJ1-6
abundance: .
d_gene: .
v_gene: TRBV7-8

CDR3aa: CASSYSGVPTQYF
CDR3nt: TGTGCCAGCAGTTACTCCGGGGTCCCGACCCAGTACTTC
j_gene: TRBJ2-5
abundance: .
d_gene: .
v_gene: TRBV6-2/TRBV6-3